This T cell receptor (beta chain) was profiled in a study of cytomegalovirus exposure and HLA in healthy donors. Study-wide context: An analysis done earlier identified almost 120 million unique TCR beta sequences from roughly 190 million T cells.

CDR1 and CDR2 (germline): LNHNV, YYDKDF (reference sequence). Trimming took off 3 bases at V and 9 bases at J, with 12 bases between the two ends. The CDR3 covers 12 residues. Primers for the PCR totalled 60 Vbeta and 13 Jbeta. Assay: immunoSEQ multiplex PCR; the TCRdb copy retains only in-frame clones and omits some. The sample yields around 90,000 clones, 70% to 85% seen once. The sequence came from a human donor in good health. Sequencing used PBMCs. The gene calls are TRBV15 and TRBJ2-7, with D possibly matching TRBD2 (6 bases). Written as DNA, the CDR3 is TGTGCCACCAGCAGGGTGGGGGACTCGCAGTACTTC. Protein product: CATSRVGDSQYF.